This TCR beta chain was documented in a study of blood T cell repertoires in COVID-19. This CDR3 has 13 residues. Trimming shortened V by 3 bases and J by 4 bases, and 10 bases separated the two germline ends. Germline CDR1 reads GTSNPN; CDR2 reads SVGIG (reference sequence). Clones were sequenced by immunoSEQ multiplex PCR, and TCRdb holds only the in-frame ones, with some missing. Found here are 120,000 or so clones, roughly 72% of them singletons; the top ten hold around 5.5%. The chain has TRBV30 and TRBJ1-5; possibly TRBD1 for D (6 bases). Sample: peripheral blood. This TCR derives from a man aged 55-75 years with acute or convalescent COVID-19. CDR3 DNA: TGTGCCTGGAGGGGACACGGGAATCAGCCCCAGCATTTT. Translating gives CAWRGHGNQPQHF.